This T cell receptor beta chain is drawn from a study of neurological immune-mediated disorders. Findings of the study overall: Expanded clones shared no CDR3 amino acid sequences across subjects, suggesting private repertoires in all groups.

This CDR3 contains 13 residues. Trimming took off 2 bases at V and 5 bases at J, with 10 bases between the two ends. Germline-derived CDR1 and CDR2 are DFQATT and SNEGSKA (reference sequence). The method for making cDNA was 5'RACE, and it used 10-nucleotide random UMIs. The output of every sequencing run, over 190 million TCR-beta sequences, came from 15-18 subjects. TCRdb recomputed calls from the 5' RACE reads with MiXCR, one row per CDR3 protein. The data contain about 45,000 distinct CDR3 sequences, approximately 15% of them seen just once; the ten biggest clones take up 9.5% to 12%. This clonotype was detected ten times or more. The antigen is undetermined. Time point: longitudinal time-point 3. 2 million PBMCs stored at -80 C were the source of the unsorted libraries.

This chain joins TRBV20-1 and TRBJ2-4, with no clear D. Sequencing was done on a sample of PBMCs. The TCR originated in a man aged 25 to 40 in good health. CDR3 residues: CSARSPRENIQYF. In DNA form, the CDR3 reads TGCAGTGCTAGATCTCCCCGGGAAAACATTCAGTACTTC.